Below, 15 T cell receptor beta chains from the same sample are listed, as sequenced in a study of blood T cell repertoires in COVID-19. The table came from immunoSEQ multiplex PCR; TCRdb's copy has only in-frame clones and leaves some out. This repertoire shows about 58,000 clones, approximately 77% found once; its top ten account for around 30%. The material sequenced was peripheral blood. Every receptor here comes from a human donor in a cohort sampled during active COVID-19.

The V and J genes are TRBV28 and TRBJ1-3; tentatively, D is TRBD1 (5 bases). This CDR3 is 13 amino acids long. Germline V lookup: CDR1 MDHEN, CDR2 SYDVKM. The germline V and J ends were trimmed by 7 bases and 1 base, with 8 bases remaining between them. The CDR3 DNA reads TGTGCCAGCACCAGGGTGTCTGGAAACACCATATATTTT. Translated: CASTRVSGNTIYF.

This clone appeared a few times. The rearrangement links TRBV3-1 (or the pseudogene TRBV3-2) to TRBJ1-3, with a possible D match to TRBD1 (5 bases). V lost 5 bases and J lost 8, with 13 bases in between. CDR3 length equals 13 residues. CDR1 is LGHDT, CDR2 YNNKEL, per germline (reference sequence). CDR3 nucleotides: TGTGCCAGCAGCTCTGGCCCGGGGGACACCATATATTTT. This sequence encodes CASSSGPGDTIYF.

The CDR3 loop is CASSFPFRISGNSYNEQFF. For the CDR3, the DNA is TGTGCCAGCAGTTTTCCTTTCCGCATTAGCGGTAACTCCTACAATGAGCAGTTCTTC. The chain is built from TRBV28 and TRBJ2-1, with D perhaps matching TRBD2 (6 bases). CDR1 is MDHEN, CDR2 SYDVKM, per germline. The CDR3 consists of 19 residues. The V and J ends lost 3 bases and 0 bases respectively, with 21 bases between them.

The CDR3 loop is CATRDAGFNTEAFF. DNA of the CDR3: TGTGCCACCAGGGATGCAGGGTTCAACACTGAAGCTTTCTTT. V usage is TRBV24-1 and J usage is TRBJ1-1, with D possibly TRBD1 on 5 matching bases. Looked up from germline, CDR1 is KGHDR and CDR2 is SFDVKD. CDR3 length: 14 residues. Trimming cost V 7 bases and J 2 bases, with 13 bases left between them.

This clone was found once. This chain joins TRBV4-1 and TRBJ2-7; 12 bases agree with TRBD1. CDR1 and CDR2 (germline): MGHRA, YSYEKL. This CDR3 has 16 residues. J was trimmed by 5 bases and V by 3 bases; bases with no gene match: 8. The CDR3 sequence: CASSQDTGTGGHEQYF. CDR3 DNA: TGCGCCAGCAGCCAGGACACCGGGACAGGGGGCCACGAGCAGTACTTC.

This clone was recorded once. This chain joins TRBV10-1 and TRBJ2-7; D remains ambiguous. The CDR3 is 15 residues long. V was pared by 8 bases and J by 2 bases, with 19 bases between. Germline-derived CDR1 and CDR2 are WNHNN and SYGVQD (reference sequence). The CDR3 DNA reads TGCGCCAGCCTTACCCGGGTTCTGTTAACCTACGAGCAGTACTTC. This gives the protein CASLTRVLLTYEQYF.

The gene calls are TRBV18 and TRBJ1-3; D possibly corresponds to TRBD1 (5 bases). CDR3 length: 17 amino acids. V lost 3 bases and J 0 bases, leaving 15 bases between the germline ends. Germline V gene lookup returns CDR1 KGHSH and CDR2 LQKENI. For the CDR3, the DNA is TGTGCCAGCTCACCCCCGAACAGGCCCGTCTCTGGAAACACCATATATTTT. Protein product: CASSPPNRPVSGNTIYF.

The rearrangement links TRBV15 to TRBJ2-7; maybe TRBD2 (5 bases). Germline V gene lookup returns CDR1 LNHNV and CDR2 YYDKDF (reference sequence). This CDR3 is built from 15 residues. The V gene lost 6 bases and the J gene lost 2 bases, with 17 bases spanning the gap. The CDR3 DNA reads as TGTGCCACCAGGGGAGAAGACAATCCAACCTACGAGCAGTACTTC. Encoded protein: CATRGEDNPTYEQYF.

The chain recombines TRBV6-5 with TRBJ2-2, with TRBD2 matching 10 bases. Germline loops: CDR1 MNHEY, CDR2 SVGAGI. V dropped 4 bases and J dropped 4; count of bases not matched to a gene: 3. The CDR3 has 15 residues. In DNA form, the CDR3 reads TGTGCCAGCAGTTGGAGGACTAGCGGCACCGGGGAGCTGTTTTTT. Amino acid sequence: CASSWRTSGTGELFF.

This chain uses TRBV5-8 with TRBJ2-3, with 9 bases that match TRBD1. V lost 4 bases to trimming and J lost 5 bases; unmatched junction nucleotides: 11. CDR1 and CDR2 from the germline V gene are SGHTS and YDEGEE. The CDR3 extends over 16 amino acids. The CDR3 bases are TGTGCCAGCAGCCCTAGGGACAGGGTTCCCCAAGATACGCAGTATTTT. It specifies CASSPRDRVPQDTQYF.

The chain carries TRBV30 and TRBJ2-2, with a tentative D call TRBD2 (6 bases). Trimming took off 3 bases at V and 4 bases at J, with 12 bases between the two ends. CDR1 is GTSNPN, CDR2 SVGIG, per germline (reference sequence). This CDR3 spans 14 amino acids. The CDR3 here is CAWRLMGGTGELFF. The DNA for the CDR3 is TGTGCCTGGAGACTAATGGGGGGCACCGGGGAGCTGTTTTTT.

This chain connects TRBV9 to TRBJ2-3, with D possibly being TRBD2 (7 bases). Germline V gene lookup returns CDR1 SGDLS and CDR2 YYNGEE. There are 16 residues in the CDR3. The V and J ends lost 4 bases and 4 bases respectively, with 19 bases between them. This chain's CDR3 is CASSSPIRGAPDTQYF. In DNA, the CDR3 is TGTGCCAGCAGCTCCCCGATCCGGGGGGCACCAGATACGCAGTATTTT.

In regard to this clone: The sample contains more than one DNA sequence encoding this CDR3. The rearrangement links TRBV27 to TRBJ1-3, with D possibly TRBD1 on 6 matching bases. V was cut by 11 bases and J by 2 bases, with 13 bases left in between. The CDR3 extends over 13 amino acids. Germline CDR1 and CDR2: MNHEY and SMNVEV (reference sequence). CDR3 sequence: CASRGGAGNTIYF. The CDR3, as DNA: TGTGCCTCCCGAGGGGGAGCTGGAAACACCATATATTTT.

The chain couples TRBV4-1 to TRBJ2-7; D is uncertain. The germline V gene encodes CDR1 MGHRA and CDR2 YSYEKL. The CDR3 length is 14 residues. Deletions cut 2 bases from V and 0 bases from J, with 8 bases between. The CDR3 is CASSQTQVSYEQYF. CDR3 in DNA: TGCGCCAGCAGCCAAACTCAGGTCTCCTACGAGCAGTACTTC.

CDR3 residues: CASSLSWGGRPGDTQYF. CDR3 sequence (DNA): TGTGCCAGCAGCTTATCTTGGGGGGGGCGCCCCGGAGATACGCAGTATTTT. J is TRBJ2-3 and V is TRBV7-2, with D possibly matching TRBD2 (7 bases). This CDR3 region has 17 residues. Trimming took off 2 bases at V and 5 bases at J, with 20 bases between the two ends. Germline values: CDR1 SGHTA, CDR2 FQGNSA.